A single sample is the source of the 13 T cell receptor beta chains below, sequenced in a study of molecular identifiers for immune sequencing clone quantification. From the PCR reads, TCRdb called clonotypes with MiXCR, one entry per CDR3 protein. The sample shows about 640,000 distinct CDR3 sequences, nearly 20% of them seen only once. The specimen was naive CD8+ T cells from blood, with Jurkat cell RNA spiked in. Described subset: FACS-sorted CD8+CD4-CCR7+CD45RA+ naive T cells. The receptors here all came from a human donor in good health. Some libraries in this study had Jurkat cell RNA spiked in.

This clonotype appeared a few times. V is TRBV11-2 and J is TRBJ2-1; no clear D. V dropped 4 bases and J dropped 3 bases, with 7 bases sitting between them. This CDR3 has 13 amino acids. Germline values: CDR1 SGHAT, CDR2 FQNNGV. The DNA of the CDR3 is TGTGCCAGCAGCTCAACGAACTACAATGAGCAGTTCTTC. Its translation is CASSSTNYNEQFF.

This clonotype was counted many times. The V and J genes are TRBV7-2 and TRBJ2-1, with 7 bases lining up with TRBD1. This CDR3 spans 18 amino acids. Germline V gene lookup returns CDR1 SGHTA and CDR2 FQGNSA. V dropped 1 base and J dropped 2; count of bases not matched to a gene: 11. The CDR3 here is CASSLVTRRQGPYNEQFF. The CDR3 bases are TGTGCCAGCAGCTTAGTGACCAGAAGACAGGGACCCTACAATGAGCAGTTCTTC.

The chain links TRBV5-1 to TRBJ2-7; weak D call: TRBD2 (5 bases). The length of the CDR3 is 15 residues. Trimming took off 5 bases at V and 3 bases at J, with 18 bases between the two ends. The germline V gene encodes CDR1 SGHRS and CDR2 YFSETQ. Written as DNA, the CDR3 is TGCGCCAGCAGAGGAGGACCGACATCAAACTACGAGCAGTACTTC. This translates into CASRGGPTSNYEQYF.

This clonotype was seen only a few times. In DNA form, the CDR3 reads TGTGCCAGCAGTGACGCGCAGGGTTCTGGAAACACCATATATTTT. Its translation: CASSDAQGSGNTIYF. J is TRBJ1-3 and V is TRBV2; possible D gene TRBD1, 5 bases. With 3 bases removed from V and 1 base from J, the gap between germline ends came to 10 bases. CDR1 SNHLY and CDR2 FYNNEI come from the germline V gene. CDR3 length equals 15 residues.

On this clonotype itself: This clone may be a read error of a much larger clone one base away. This chain uses TRBV6-2 or TRBV6-3 with TRBJ2-7; unclear D gene. The CDR3 runs 11 residues. V was clipped by 11 bases and J by 2 bases, with 10 bases between them. Germline lookup yields CDR1 MNHEY and CDR2 SVGEGT. CDR3 DNA sequence: TGTGCCGCCGCGGTTGCCTACGAGCAGTACTTC. This encodes CAAAVAYEQYF.

This clonotype occurred a few times. The genes are TRBV24-1 and TRBJ2-5, with 9 bases aligning to TRBD1. CDR1 and CDR2 (germline): KGHDR, SFDVKD. The CDR3 runs to 16 residues. With V trimmed by 4 bases and J by 5 bases, 10 bases remained unmatched. The CDR3 reads CATSEGQGLTGETQYF. CDR3 bases: TGTGCCACCAGTGAAGGACAGGGGCTTACGGGGGAGACCCAGTACTTC.

The chain carries TRBV7-9 and TRBJ2-4; D gene uncertain. Trimming cost V 6 bases and J 13 bases, with 16 bases left between them. Germline V CDR1 and CDR2: SEHNR, FQNEAQ (reference sequence). CDR3 length equals 12 residues. CDR3 bases: TGTGCCAGCAGTTCCCCAGAAAACGTCCAGTACTTC. Translation: CASSSPENVQYF.

This clonotype appeared many times. The rearrangement uses TRBV7-7 and TRBJ2-7; D remains unclear. The length of the CDR3 is 12 residues. V shed 5 bases and J shed 7 bases, with 12 bases lying between them. Germline assignment: CDR1 SSHAT and CDR2 FNYEAQ (reference sequence). CDR3 sequence reads: CASSPGLGEQYF. The CDR3 DNA follows: TGTGCCAGCAGCCCCGGGCTGGGGGAGCAGTACTTC.

This clonotype has more than one count but fewer than ten. This rearrangement joins TRBV3-1 to TRBJ2-7, with 8 positions matching TRBD1. The ends lost 4 bases at V and 6 bases at J; junction bases unmatched: 14. In germline, CDR1 is LGHDT, CDR2 YNNKEL (reference sequence). CDR3 size: 16 residues. The CDR3 spells CASSPYVRQGRCEQYF. Written as DNA, the CDR3 is TGTGCCAGCAGCCCATACGTTCGACAGGGGCGCTGCGAGCAGTACTTC.

This clonotype was detected many times. The V gene is TRBV2, the J gene TRBJ2-7; perhaps TRBD2 as D (5 bases). V dropped 4 bases and J dropped 3 bases, with 19 bases sitting between them. CDR1 is SNHLY and CDR2 is FYNNEI in the germline V gene. The CDR3 runs 16 residues. The CDR3 protein is CASSGLEGPGFYEQYF. CDR3 in DNA: TGTGCCAGCAGTGGACTCGAGGGCCCGGGGTTCTACGAGCAGTACTTC.

Details on this clonotype: A read error is possible here, since a much larger clone lies one base away. The CDR3 nucleotides are TGTGCCAGCTCAACGGGACCTGACACCGGGGAGCTGCTTTTT. Translated, it gives CASSTGPDTGELLF. This chain links TRBV18 with TRBJ2-2; possibly TRBD1 or TRBD2 for D (5 bases each). CDR3 length equals 14 residues. From germline, CDR1 is KGHSH and CDR2 LQKENI.

This clonotype was picked up many times. The chain joins TRBV4-1 to TRBJ1-4; no clear D gene. V was pared by 2 bases and J by 0 bases, with 10 bases between. CDR3 length equals 16 residues. Germline V gene sequence: CDR1 MGHRA, CDR2 YSYEKL. CDR3 sequence reads: CASSQTNSATNEKLFF. CDR3 bases: TGCGCCAGCAGCCAAACTAACAGCGCAACTAATGAAAAACTGTTTTTT.

The chain recombines TRBV11-2 with TRBJ2-7; no clear D. From germline, CDR1 is SGHAT and CDR2 FQNNGV. CDR3 size: 15 residues. The V end lost 5 bases, the J end lost 2 bases, and 16 bases lay between the germline ends. The CDR3 DNA is TGTGCCAGCAGCCCGAGGAGCGTAAACCCCTACGAGCAGTACTTC. This encodes CASSPRSVNPYEQYF. The full variable domain, rest sourced from reference TRBV11-2 and TRBJ2-7, is EAGVAQSPRYKIIEKRQSVAFWCNPISGHATLYWYQQILGQGPKLLIQFQNNGVVDDSQLPKDRFSAERLKGVDSTLKIQPAKLEDSAVYLCASSPRSVNPYEQYFGPGTRLTVT.